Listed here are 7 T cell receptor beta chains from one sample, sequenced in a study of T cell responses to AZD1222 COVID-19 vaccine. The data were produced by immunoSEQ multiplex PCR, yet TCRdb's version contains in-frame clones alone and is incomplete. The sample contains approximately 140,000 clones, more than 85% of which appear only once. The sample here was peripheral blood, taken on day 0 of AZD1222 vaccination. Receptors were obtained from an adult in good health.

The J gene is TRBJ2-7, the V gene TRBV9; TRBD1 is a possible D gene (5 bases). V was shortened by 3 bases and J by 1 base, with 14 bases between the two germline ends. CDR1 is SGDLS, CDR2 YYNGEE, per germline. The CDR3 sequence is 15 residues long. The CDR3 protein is CASSGGGGASYEQYF. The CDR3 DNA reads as TGTGCCAGCAGCGGCGGTGGTGGGGCTTCCTACGAGCAGTACTTC.

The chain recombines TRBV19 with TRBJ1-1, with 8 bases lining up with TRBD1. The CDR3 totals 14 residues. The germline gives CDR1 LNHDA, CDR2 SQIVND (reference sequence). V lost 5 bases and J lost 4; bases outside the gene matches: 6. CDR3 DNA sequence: TGTGCCAGTAGTCCCCAGGGGGCAGTCACTGAAGCTTTCTTT. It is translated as CASSPQGAVTEAFF.

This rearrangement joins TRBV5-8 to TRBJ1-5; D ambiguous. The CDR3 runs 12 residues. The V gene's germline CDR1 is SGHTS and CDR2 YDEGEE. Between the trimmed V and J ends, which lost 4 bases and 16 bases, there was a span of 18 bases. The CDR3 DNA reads TGTGCCAGCAGCCCCCGGTCTCGCTCCCCCCATTTT. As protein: CASSPRSRSPHF.

The chain's CDR3 is CASSAGGHRNTEAFF. CDR3 in DNA: TGTGCCAGCAGCGCGGGGGGACATAGAAACACTGAAGCTTTCTTT. This chain uses TRBV5-6 with TRBJ1-1, with D maybe TRBD1 (6 bases). V lost 4 bases and J 2 bases, leaving 15 bases between the germline ends. Per the germline V gene, CDR1 is SGHDT and CDR2 is YYEEEE. The CDR3 covers 15 residues.

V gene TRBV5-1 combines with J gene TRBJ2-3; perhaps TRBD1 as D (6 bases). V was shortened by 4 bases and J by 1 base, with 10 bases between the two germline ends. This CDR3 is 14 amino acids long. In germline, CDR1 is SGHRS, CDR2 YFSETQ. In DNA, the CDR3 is TGCGCCAGCAGCGAGGGACACGGCACAGATACGCAGTATTTT. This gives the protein CASSEGHGTDTQYF.

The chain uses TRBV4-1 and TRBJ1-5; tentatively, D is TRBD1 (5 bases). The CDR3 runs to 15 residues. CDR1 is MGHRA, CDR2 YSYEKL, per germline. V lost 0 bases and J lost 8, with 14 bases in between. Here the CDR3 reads CASSQDIGGAEPQHF. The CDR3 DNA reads TGCGCCAGCAGCCAAGATATTGGGGGAGCTGAGCCCCAGCATTTT.

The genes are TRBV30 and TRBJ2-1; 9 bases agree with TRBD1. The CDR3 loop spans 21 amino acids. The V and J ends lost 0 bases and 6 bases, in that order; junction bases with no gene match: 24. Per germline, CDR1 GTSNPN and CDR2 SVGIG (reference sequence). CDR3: CAWSVVRTGTGKALLVNEQFF. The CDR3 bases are TGTGCCTGGAGTGTAGTTCGGACCGGGACAGGGAAGGCTCTTTTGGTCAATGAGCAGTTCTTC.